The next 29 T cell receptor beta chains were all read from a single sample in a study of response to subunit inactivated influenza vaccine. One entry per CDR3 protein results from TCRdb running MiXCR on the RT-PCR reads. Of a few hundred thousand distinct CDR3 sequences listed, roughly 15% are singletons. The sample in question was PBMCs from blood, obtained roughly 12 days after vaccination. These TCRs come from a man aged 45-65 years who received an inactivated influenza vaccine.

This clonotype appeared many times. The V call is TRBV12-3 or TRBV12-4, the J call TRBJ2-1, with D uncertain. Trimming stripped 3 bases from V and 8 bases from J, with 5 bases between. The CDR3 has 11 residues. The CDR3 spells CASSFGYEQFF. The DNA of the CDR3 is TGTGCCAGCAGTTTTGGGTATGAGCAGTTCTTC.

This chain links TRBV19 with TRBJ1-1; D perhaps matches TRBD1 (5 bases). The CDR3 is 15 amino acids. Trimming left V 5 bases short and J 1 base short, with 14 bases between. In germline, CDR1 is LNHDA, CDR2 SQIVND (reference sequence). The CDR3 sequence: CASSRDSAGNTEAFF. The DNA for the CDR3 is TGTGCCAGTAGTCGCGACAGCGCGGGGAACACTGAAGCTTTCTTT.

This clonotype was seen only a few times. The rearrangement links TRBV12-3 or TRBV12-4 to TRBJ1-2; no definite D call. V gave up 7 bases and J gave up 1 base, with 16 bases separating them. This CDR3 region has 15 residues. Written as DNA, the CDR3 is TGTGCCAGCACCCTCGTGGAGGGAAATAACTATGGCTACACCTTC. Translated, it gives CASTLVEGNNYGYTF.

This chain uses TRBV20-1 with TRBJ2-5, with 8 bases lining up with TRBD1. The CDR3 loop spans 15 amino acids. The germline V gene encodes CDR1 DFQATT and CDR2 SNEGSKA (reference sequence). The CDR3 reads CSISPDRALQETQYF. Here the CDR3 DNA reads TGCAGCATATCCCCGGACAGGGCCCTACAAGAGACCCAGTACTTC.

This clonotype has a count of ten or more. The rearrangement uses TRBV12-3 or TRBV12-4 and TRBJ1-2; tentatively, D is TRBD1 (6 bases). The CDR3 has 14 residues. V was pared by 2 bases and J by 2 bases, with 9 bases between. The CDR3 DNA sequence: TGTGCCAGCAGTTTACGGCAGGGGAACTATGGCTACACCTTC. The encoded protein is CASSLRQGNYGYTF.

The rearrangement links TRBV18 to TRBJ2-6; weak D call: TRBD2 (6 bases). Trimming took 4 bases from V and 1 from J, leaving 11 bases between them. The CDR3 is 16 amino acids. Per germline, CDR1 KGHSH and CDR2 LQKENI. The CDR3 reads CASSRPGRSGANVLTF. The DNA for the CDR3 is TGTGCCAGCTCACGTCCCGGGAGATCTGGGGCCAACGTCCTGACTTTC.

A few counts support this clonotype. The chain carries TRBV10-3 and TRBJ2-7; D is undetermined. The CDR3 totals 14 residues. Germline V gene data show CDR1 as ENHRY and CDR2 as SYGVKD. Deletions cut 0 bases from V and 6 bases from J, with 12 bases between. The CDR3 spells CAISESTRPSEQYF. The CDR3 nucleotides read TGTGCCATCAGTGAGTCGACCCGTCCGAGCGAGCAGTACTTC.

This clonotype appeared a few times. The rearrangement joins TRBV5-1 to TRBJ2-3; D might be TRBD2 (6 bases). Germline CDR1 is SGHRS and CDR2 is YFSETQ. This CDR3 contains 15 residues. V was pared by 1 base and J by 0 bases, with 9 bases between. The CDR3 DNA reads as TGCGCCAGCAGCTTGATGGGGGGTAGCACAGATACGCAGTATTTT. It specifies CASSLMGGSTDTQYF.

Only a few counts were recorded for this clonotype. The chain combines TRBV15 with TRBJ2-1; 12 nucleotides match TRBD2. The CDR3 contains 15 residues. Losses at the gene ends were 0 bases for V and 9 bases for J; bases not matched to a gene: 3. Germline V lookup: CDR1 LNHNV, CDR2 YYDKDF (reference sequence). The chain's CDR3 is CATSRETSGSSEQFF. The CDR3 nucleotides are TGTGCCACCAGCAGAGAGACTAGCGGGAGCAGTGAGCAGTTCTTC.

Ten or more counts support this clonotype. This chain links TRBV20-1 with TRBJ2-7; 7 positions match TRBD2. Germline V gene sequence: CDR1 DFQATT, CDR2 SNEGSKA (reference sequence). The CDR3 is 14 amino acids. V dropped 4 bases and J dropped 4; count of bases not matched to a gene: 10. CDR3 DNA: TGCAGTGCTACCTCGGGGCGGGGGTTATACGAGCAGTACTTC. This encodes CSATSGRGLYEQYF.

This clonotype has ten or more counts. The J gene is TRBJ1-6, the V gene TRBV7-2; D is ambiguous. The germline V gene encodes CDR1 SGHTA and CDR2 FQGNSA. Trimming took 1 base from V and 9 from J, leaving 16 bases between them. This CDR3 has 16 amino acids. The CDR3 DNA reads TGTGCCAGCAGCTTAGATCCCAGGACGATGCGTTCACCCCTCCACTTT. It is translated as CASSLDPRTMRSPLHF.

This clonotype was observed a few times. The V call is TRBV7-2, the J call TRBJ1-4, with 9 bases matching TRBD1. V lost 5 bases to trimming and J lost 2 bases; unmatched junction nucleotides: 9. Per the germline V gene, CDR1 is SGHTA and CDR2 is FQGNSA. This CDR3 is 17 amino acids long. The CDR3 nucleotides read TGTGCCAGCAGCGCGGACAGGGGTGTTTTCACTAATGAAAAACTGTTTTTT. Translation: CASSADRGVFTNEKLFF.

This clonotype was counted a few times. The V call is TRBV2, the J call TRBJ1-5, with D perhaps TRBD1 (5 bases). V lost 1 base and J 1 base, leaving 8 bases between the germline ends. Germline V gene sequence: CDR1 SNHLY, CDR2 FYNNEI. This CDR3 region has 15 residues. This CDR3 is CASSEGQSSNQPQHF. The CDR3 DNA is TGTGCCAGCAGTGAAGGACAGTCGAGCAATCAGCCCCAGCATTTT.

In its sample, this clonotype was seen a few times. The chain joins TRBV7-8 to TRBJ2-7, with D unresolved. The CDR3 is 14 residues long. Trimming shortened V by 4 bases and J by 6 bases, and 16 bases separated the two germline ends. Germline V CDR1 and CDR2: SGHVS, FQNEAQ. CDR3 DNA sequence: TGTGCCAGCAGCTCCCAAGGGATAATCGGCGAGCAGTACTTC. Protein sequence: CASSSQGIIGEQYF.

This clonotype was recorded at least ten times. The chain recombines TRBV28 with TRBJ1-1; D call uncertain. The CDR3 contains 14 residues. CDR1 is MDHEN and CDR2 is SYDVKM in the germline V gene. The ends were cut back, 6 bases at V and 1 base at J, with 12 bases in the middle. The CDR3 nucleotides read TGTGCCAGCAGGGCCGGGCCCTCGAACACTGAAGCTTTCTTT. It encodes CASRAGPSNTEAFF.

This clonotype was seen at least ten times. The CDR3 loop reads CASSLSGASYEQYF. The CDR3 DNA is TGTGCCAGCAGTTTAAGCGGGGCTTCCTACGAGCAGTACTTC. The J gene is TRBJ2-7, the V gene TRBV12-3 or TRBV12-4; 7 bases are a match to TRBD2. CDR3 length: 14 residues. Germline trimming cut 2 bases from V and 1 base from J; bases unmatched to any gene: 2.

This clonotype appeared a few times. The CDR3 region is CASSTRGLSGRSGEQYF. Here the CDR3 DNA reads TGTGCCAGCAGTACACGGGGACTAAGCGGGAGATCTGGCGAGCAGTACTTC. The chain joins TRBV6-1 to TRBJ2-7, with 8 bases aligning to TRBD2. Germline CDR1 is MNHNS and CDR2 is SASEGT. The trim removed 5 bases at V and 6 bases at J, leaving 18 bases unmatched. The CDR3 has 17 residues.

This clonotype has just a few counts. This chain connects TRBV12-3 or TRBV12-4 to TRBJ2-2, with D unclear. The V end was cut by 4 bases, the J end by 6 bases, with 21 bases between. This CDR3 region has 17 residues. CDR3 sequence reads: CASSSITPRSVAGELFF. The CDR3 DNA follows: TGTGCCAGCAGTTCCATTACCCCGCGGAGTGTCGCCGGGGAGCTGTTTTTT.

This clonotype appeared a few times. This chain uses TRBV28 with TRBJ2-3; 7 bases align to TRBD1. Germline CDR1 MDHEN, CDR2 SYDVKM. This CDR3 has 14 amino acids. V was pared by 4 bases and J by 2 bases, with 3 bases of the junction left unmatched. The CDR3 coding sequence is TGTGCCAGCAGTTGGGACAGAACCACAGATACGCAGTATTTT. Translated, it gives CASSWDRTTDTQYF.

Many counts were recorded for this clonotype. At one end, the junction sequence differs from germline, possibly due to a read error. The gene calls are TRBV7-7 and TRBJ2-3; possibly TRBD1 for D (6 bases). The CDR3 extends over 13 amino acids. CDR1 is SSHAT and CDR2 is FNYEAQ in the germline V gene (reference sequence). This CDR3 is CASSLERGDTQYF. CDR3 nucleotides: TGTGCTAGCAGCTTAGAGAGGGGGGATACGCAGTATTTT.

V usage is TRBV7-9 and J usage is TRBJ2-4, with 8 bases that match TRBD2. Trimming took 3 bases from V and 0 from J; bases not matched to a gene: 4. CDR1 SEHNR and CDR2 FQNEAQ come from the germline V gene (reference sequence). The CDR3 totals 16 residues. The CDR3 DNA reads TGTGCCAGCAGCTTCCTAGCGGGTCTAGCCAAAAACATTCAGTACTTC. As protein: CASSFLAGLAKNIQYF.

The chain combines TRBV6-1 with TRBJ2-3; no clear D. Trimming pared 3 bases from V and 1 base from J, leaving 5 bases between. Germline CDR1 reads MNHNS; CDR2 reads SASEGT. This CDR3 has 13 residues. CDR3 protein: CASSEKGTDTQYF. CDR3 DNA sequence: TGTGCCAGCAGTGAGAAGGGCACAGATACGCAGTATTTT.

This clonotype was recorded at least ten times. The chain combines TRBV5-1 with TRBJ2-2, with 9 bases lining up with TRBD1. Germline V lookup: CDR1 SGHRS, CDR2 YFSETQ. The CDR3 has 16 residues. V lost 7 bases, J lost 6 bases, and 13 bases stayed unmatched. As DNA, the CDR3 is TGCGCCAGCCGAAATCCGGGACAGGGTTGGTCCGGGGAGCTGTTTTTT. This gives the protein CASRNPGQGWSGELFF.

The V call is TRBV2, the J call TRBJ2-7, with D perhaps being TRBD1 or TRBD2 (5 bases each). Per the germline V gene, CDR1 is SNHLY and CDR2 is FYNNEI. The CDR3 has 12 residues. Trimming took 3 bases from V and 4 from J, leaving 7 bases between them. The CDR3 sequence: CASSDREYEQYF. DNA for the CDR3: TGTGCCAGCAGTGACAGGGAGTACGAGCAGTACTTC.

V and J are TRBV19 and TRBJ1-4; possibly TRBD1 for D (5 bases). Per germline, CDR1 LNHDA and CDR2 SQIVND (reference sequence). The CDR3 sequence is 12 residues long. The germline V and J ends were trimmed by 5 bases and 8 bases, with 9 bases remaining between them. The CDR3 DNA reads TGTGCCAGTAGTGGTCGACAGGAAAAACTGTTTTTT. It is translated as CASSGRQEKLFF.

CDR3 residues: CASSLQGTTEQYF. The CDR3 DNA reads TGTGCCAGCAGCTTACAGGGAACCACCGAGCAGTACTTC. This sequence joins TRBV7-9 and TRBJ2-7; perhaps TRBD1 as D (5 bases). CDR1 is SEHNR and CDR2 is FQNEAQ in the germline V gene (reference sequence). V was clipped by 2 bases and J by 6 bases, with 11 bases between them. The CDR3 extends over 13 amino acids.

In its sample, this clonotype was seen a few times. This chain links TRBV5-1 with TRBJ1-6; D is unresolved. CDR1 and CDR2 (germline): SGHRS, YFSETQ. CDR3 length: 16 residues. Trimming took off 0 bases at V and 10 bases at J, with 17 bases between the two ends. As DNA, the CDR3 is TGCGCCAGCAGCTTGGATGGCAGCCCTCCGGGATCACCCCTCCACTTT. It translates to CASSLDGSPPGSPLHF.

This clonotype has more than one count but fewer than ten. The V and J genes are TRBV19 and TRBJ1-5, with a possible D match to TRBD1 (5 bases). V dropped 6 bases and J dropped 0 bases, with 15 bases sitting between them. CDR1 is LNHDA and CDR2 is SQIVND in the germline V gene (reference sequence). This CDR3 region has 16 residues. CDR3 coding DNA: TGTGCCAGTAGGGACATGGGCCTCAATAGCAATCAGCCCCAGCATTTT. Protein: CASRDMGLNSNQPQHF.

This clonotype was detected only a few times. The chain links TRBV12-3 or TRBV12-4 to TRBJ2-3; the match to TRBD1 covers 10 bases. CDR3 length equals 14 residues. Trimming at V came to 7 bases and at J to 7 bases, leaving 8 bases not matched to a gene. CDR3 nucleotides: TGTGCCAGCATGCCGGGACAGGGGTTGAATACGCAGTATTTT. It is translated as CASMPGQGLNTQYF.